Presented here are 7 T cell receptor beta chains from one specimen sequenced in a study of T cells in women clearing cervical HPV infection. Produced via immunoSEQ multiplex PCR; TCRdb's table is partial and in-frame only. This table lists 48,000 or so clones. The sequenced sample was blood buffy coat. Receptor source: a woman aged 18 to 75 with a cervical HPV16 infection that either progressed to CIN3+ or cleared (not recorded which).

As regards this clone: The CDR3 is cut off 3 residues early in the read; its end comes from the germline J gene. This chain uses TRBV7-6 with TRBJ2-2; D is possibly TRBD2 (6 bases). Per the germline V gene, CDR1 is SGHVS and CDR2 is FNYEAQ. Trimming removed 5 bases from V and 4 bases from J, with 14 bases in between. The CDR3 extends over 15 amino acids. The CDR3 spells CASSAVGTGTGELFF. Partial CDR3 DNA: TGTGCCAGCAGCGCCGTGGGGACTGGCACCGGGGAG.

On this clone: The read ends 3 residues before the CDR3 terminus; that terminus is restored from the germline J gene. The rearrangement uses TRBV14 and TRBJ1-2, with a possible D match to TRBD1 (5 bases). Trimming took off 2 bases at V and 5 bases at J, with 12 bases between the two ends. Germline-derived CDR1 and CDR2 are SGHDN and FVKESK. CDR3 length: 14 residues. The part of the CDR3 DNA that was read is TGTGCCAGCAGCCAAAGTAGAGGGGTTTATGGC. Amino acid sequence: CASSQSRGVYG. The full CDR3 protein reads CASSQSRGVYGYTF.

As concerns this clone: The read gets to within 3 residues of the CDR3 end, and the germline J gene fills in the rest. The V and J genes are TRBV11-2 and TRBJ2-1; D might be TRBD1 (5 bases). This CDR3 is built from 14 residues. Germline CDR1 reads SGHAT; CDR2 reads FQNNGV. V shed 4 bases and J shed 6 bases, with 13 bases lying between them. The covered CDR3 bases are TGTGCCAGCAGCTCCCCTCGGACAAGCAATGAG. Amino acid sequence: CASSSPRTSNE. The whole CDR3 is CASSSPRTSNEQFF.

A remark on this clone: Read coverage stops 3 residues before the CDR3 terminus; the germline J gene supplies the remainder. The rearrangement uses TRBV4-2 and TRBJ2-3; TRBD2 agrees at 8 bases. The CDR3 is made up of 16 amino acids. The V segment lost 8 bases and the J segment 0 bases; nucleotides outside the gene matches: 10. Germline lookup yields CDR1 LGHNA and CDR2 YNFKEQ. Partial CDR3 DNA: TGTGCCAGCGGAATAGCGGGGAGGGGTAGCACAGATACG. Translation gives CASGIAGRGSTDT. The CDR3 reads in full as CASGIAGRGSTDTQYF.

As regards this clone: The read is 3 residues too short to cover the CDR3 end, so that end is filled in from the germline J gene. This rearrangement joins TRBV28 to TRBJ1-1; 10 nucleotides match TRBD1. Germline lookup yields CDR1 MDHEN and CDR2 SYDVKM. J was trimmed by 1 base and V by 5 bases; bases with no gene match: 4. The CDR3 runs to 15 residues. CDR3: CASSDRGRKNTEAFF. CDR3 bases read: TGTGCCAGCAGTGACAGGGGGCGGAAGAACACTGAA.

The covered CDR3 bases are TGCAGTGCTCATAAACCAGGGGGTCAGCCC. It translates to CSAHKPGGQP. The full CDR3 protein reads CSAHKPGGQPQHF. This chain joins TRBV20-1 and TRBJ1-5, with TRBD1 matching 7 bases. The read ends 3 residues early relative to the CDR3; the germline J gene fills the gap. Trimming cost V 5 bases and J 6 bases; bases outside gene matches: 7. Germline V gene data show CDR1 as DFQATT and CDR2 as SNEGSKA (reference sequence). This CDR3 region has 13 residues.

Details on this clone: The read halts 3 residues ahead of the CDR3 end, with the missing end drawn from the germline J gene. This chain uses TRBV20-1 with TRBJ2-7; D gene ambiguous. Germline V gives CDR1 DFQATT, CDR2 SNEGSKA (reference sequence). CDR3 length equals 15 residues. Trimming removed 6 bases at V and 2 bases at J, with 20 bases between. The sequenced CDR3 bases are TGCAGTGCCAGTTGGCTCTCCGAAAACCCCTACGAG. Its protein product is CSASWLSENPYE. The full CDR3 reads CSASWLSENPYEQYF.